The rows below give T cell receptor beta chains drawn from one sample of a study of shared clonotypes between healthy human individuals. Method: immunoSEQ multiplex PCR; TCRdb's copy keeps in-frame clones and lacks some. The repertoire consists of around 2,000,000 clones, with approximately 94% occurring once and the leading ten covering roughly 1%. The sample was naive CD8+ T cells sorted from blood. The origin of the receptors is a young man in good health. Both conserved end residues are part of each CDR3. The D gene is left open where the match is weak. Where a row states a size, it is once, few, many or the class of an expanded clone; other rows omit it.

- | - | TRBJ2-2 | TRBV5-6 | 13 | TGTGCCAGCAGCTTTGCCCACACCGGGGAGCTGTTTTTT | CASSFAHTGELFF
- | - | TRBJ2-7 | TRBV5-1 | 13 | TGCGCCAGCAGGAGCGGACCTGCCTACGAGCAGTACTTC | CASRSGPAYEQYF
- | - | TRBJ2-3 | TRBV7-8 | 15 | TGTGCCAGCAGCCCCAGACACTCTGGCACAGATACGCAGTATTTT | CASSPRHSGTDTQYF
- | - | TRBJ2-7 | TRBV30 | 13 | TGTGCCTGGGGGGGGGCCGACGCCTACGAGCAGTACTTC | CAWGGADAYEQYF
- | once | TRBJ2-5 | TRBV5-1 | 19 | TGCGCCAGCAGCTTAACGGCCCTCGGGGGGCTAGCCTTCGGAGAGACCCAGTACTTC | CASSLTALGGLAFGETQYF
TRBD1 | - | TRBJ1-6 | TRBV5-6 | 17 | TGTGCCAGCAGCTTGTGGGGATCCGGGACAGGGGTTTCACCCCTCCACTTT | CASSLWGSGTGVSPLHF
TRBD2 | - | TRBJ2-3 | TRBV5-4 | 16 | TGTGCCAGCAGCTTGCTGGCGGGAGGGCCCACAGATACGCAGTATTTT | CASSLLAGGPTDTQYF
- | - | TRBJ2-5 | TRBV10-2 | 13 | TGCGCCAGCAGTGAGGAGGAGTGGGAGACCCAGTACTTC | CASSEEEWETQYF
TRBD1 | - | TRBJ1-6 | TRBV5-3 | 15 | TGTGCCAGCAGCCAGACCGGGACAGGTGATTCGCCCCTCCACTTT | CASSQTGTGDSPLHF
- | once | TRBJ2-7 | TRBV4-3 | 14 | TGCGCCAGCAGCCAAGATCGCCTGGTTTACGAGCAGTACTTC | CASSQDRLVYEQYF
- | - | TRBJ1-1 | TRBV30 | 13 | TGTGCCTGGAGACCCAGGGATAGGGCTGAAGCTTTCTTT | CAWRPRDRAEAFF
- | - | TRBJ1-3 | TRBV6-1 | 15 | TGTGCCAGCAGTGAAATCGGTTTCTCTGGAAACACCATATATTTT | CASSEIGFSGNTIYF
TRBD2 | - | TRBJ2-6 | TRBV7-8 | 16 | TGTGCCATTTCGACTAGCGGGCTTAATGGGGCCAACGTCCTGACTTTC | CAISTSGLNGANVLTF
- | - | TRBJ2-3 | TRBV14 | 13 | TGTGCCAGCAGCCAAGGAGTTGCAGATACGCAGTATTTT | CASSQGVADTQYF
- | - | TRBJ1-2 | TRBV5-4 | 14 | TGTGCCAGCAGCTTGGTGGGGGGGAACTATGGCTACACCTTC | CASSLVGGNYGYTF
TRBD1 | - | TRBJ1-2 | TRBV5-1 | 14 | TGCGCCAGCAGCCCCTACACCGGGACAGAGCTCTACACCTTC | CASSPYTGTELYTF
- | once | TRBJ1-5 | TRBV27 | 17 | TGTGCCAGCAGCCTAATCCCGGCCCAGCCGGGCAATCAGCCCCAGCATTTT | CASSLIPAQPGNQPQHF
- | - | TRBJ2-5 | TRBV9 | 15 | TGTGCCAGCAGCGTAGGGTCGGCAGACCAAGAGACCCAGTACTTC | CASSVGSADQETQYF
- | - | TRBJ1-2 | TRBV19 | 13 | TGTGCCAGTAGTCGAGGATCTAACTATGGCTACACCTTC | CASSRGSNYGYTF
- | - | TRBJ1-4 | TRBV18 | 13 | TGTGCCAGCTCACCACCCAACGGTGAAAAACTGTTTTTT | CASSPPNGEKLFF
- | - | TRBJ2-5 | TRBV2 | 15 | TGTGCCAGCAGTGAACGTGGCGGGGTACAAGAGACCCAGTACTTC | CASSERGGVQETQYF
TRBD2 | - | TRBJ2-1 | TRBV2 | 16 | TGTGCCTTAGCTTCGCGGGACTACCACTCCTACAATGAGCAGTTCTTC | CALASRDYHSYNEQFF
- | - | TRBJ2-3 | TRBV7-3 | 16 | TGTGCCAGCAGCCCCCTGGGGGCTTCTAGCACAGATACGCAGTATTTT | CASSPLGASSTDTQYF
- | - | TRBJ2-5 | TRBV4-1 | 15 | TGCGCCAGCAGCCAGGGAGTGGGCGGGGAAGAGACCCAGTACTTC | CASSQGVGGEETQYF
- | - | TRBJ2-3 | TRBV5-1 | 13 | TGCGCCAGCAGCTTCCTCCATAGAGATACGCAGTATTTT | CASSFLHRDTQYF
- | - | TRBJ2-7 | TRBV2 | 17 | TGTGCCAGCAGACCGTCTTATTGGACCGATAGCTCCTACGAGCAGTACTTC | CASRPSYWTDSSYEQYF